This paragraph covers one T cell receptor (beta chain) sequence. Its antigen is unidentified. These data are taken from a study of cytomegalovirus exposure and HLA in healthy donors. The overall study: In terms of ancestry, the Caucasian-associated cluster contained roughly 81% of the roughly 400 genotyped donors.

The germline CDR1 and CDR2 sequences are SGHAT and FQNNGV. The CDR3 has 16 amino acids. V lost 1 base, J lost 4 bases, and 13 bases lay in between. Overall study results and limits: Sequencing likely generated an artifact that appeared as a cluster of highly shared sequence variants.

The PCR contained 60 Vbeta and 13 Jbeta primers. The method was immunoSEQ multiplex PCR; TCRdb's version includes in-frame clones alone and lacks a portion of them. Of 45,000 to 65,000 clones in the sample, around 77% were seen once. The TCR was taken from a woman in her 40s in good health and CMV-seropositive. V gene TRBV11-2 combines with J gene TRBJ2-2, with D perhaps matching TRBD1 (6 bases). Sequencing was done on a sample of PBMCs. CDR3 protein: CASSLVAGASTGELFF. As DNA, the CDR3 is TGTGCCAGCAGCTTAGTGGCAGGGGCCAGCACCGGGGAGCTGTTTTTT.